Listed here are 11 T cell receptor beta chains from one sample, sequenced in a study of shared clonotypes between healthy human individuals. Clones were sequenced by immunoSEQ multiplex PCR, and TCRdb holds only the in-frame ones, with some missing. The data hold about half a million clones, with about four fifths observed a single time. The sequenced sample was PBMCs. The receptors were sampled from a woman in her thirties or forties in good health. Some clones in this sample may be carry-over from other donors' samples.

The genes are TRBV20-1 and TRBJ1-1; D remains ambiguous. The CDR3 covers 8 residues. V gave up 5 bases and J gave up 11 bases, with 6 bases separating them. In germline, CDR1 is DFQATT, CDR2 SNEGSKA (reference sequence). CDR3 sequence: CSAAGAFF. The CDR3 nucleotides are TGCAGTGCTGCCGGCGCTTTCTTT.

The chain couples TRBV2 to TRBJ2-7; 8 bases line up with TRBD1. CDR3 length: 12 amino acids. J lost 6 bases, V lost 4 bases, and 2 bases had no gene match. Germline assignment: CDR1 SNHLY and CDR2 FYNNEI. The CDR3 spells CASSGQGLEQYF. The CDR3, as DNA: TGTGCCAGCAGTGGACAGGGGCTCGAGCAGTACTTC.

The chain links TRBV25-1 to TRBJ2-5; no definite D call. Germline CDR1 reads MGHDK; CDR2 reads SYGVNS. There are 12 residues in the CDR3. V shed 6 bases and J shed 5 bases, with 10 bases lying between them. The CDR3 DNA reads TGTGCCAGCAGCGAAATAAGGGAGACCCAGTACTTC. As protein: CASSEIRETQYF.

This chain uses TRBV6-4 with TRBJ1-2; a weak D match, TRBD1 (5 bases). This CDR3 has 13 amino acids. The germline V gene encodes CDR1 MRHNA and CDR2 SNTAGT. Trimming removed 3 bases at V and 4 bases at J, with 9 bases between. The CDR3 coding sequence is TGTGCCAGCAGTGAACAGAGGGGCTATGGCTACACCTTC. It yields the protein CASSEQRGYGYTF.

The genes are TRBV7-6 and TRBJ2-3; 13 nucleotides agree with TRBD2. CDR1 and CDR2 from the germline V gene are SGHVS and FNYEAQ. This CDR3 is built from 16 residues. The ends lost 3 bases at V and 8 bases at J; junction bases unmatched: 8. CDR3 loop: CASSFTSGRAPSTQYF. The CDR3 region has the DNA TGTGCCAGCAGCTTCACTAGCGGGAGGGCCCCTAGTACGCAGTATTTT.

V gene TRBV5-1 combines with J gene TRBJ2-2; possibly TRBD1 or TRBD2 for D (5 bases each). This CDR3 is built from 15 residues. Germline-derived CDR1 and CDR2 are SGHRS and YFSETQ. Trimming pared 4 bases from V and 1 base from J, leaving 11 bases between. Here the CDR3 reads CASSPGTLNTGELFF. CDR3 coding DNA: TGCGCCAGCAGCCCAGGGACCCTGAACACCGGGGAGCTGTTTTTT.

The V call is TRBV11-2, the J call TRBJ2-1, with D maybe TRBD1 (6 bases). V lost 2 bases, J lost 6 bases, and 14 bases lay in between. The germline CDR1 and CDR2 sequences are SGHAT and FQNNGV. CDR3 size: 15 residues. The CDR3, as DNA: TGTGCCAGCAGCTTAAGGGACAAAGCCCTCAATGAGCAGTTCTTC. This sequence encodes CASSLRDKALNEQFF.

This chain connects TRBV5-5 to TRBJ1-3, with D unclear. The CDR3 loop spans 14 amino acids. Germline V CDR1 and CDR2: SGHKS, YYEKEE (reference sequence). Trimming removed 0 bases from V and 4 bases from J, with 8 bases in between. Here the CDR3 reads CASSLGGSGNTIYF. In nucleotides, the CDR3 is TGTGCCAGCAGCTTGGGCGGGTCCGGAAACACCATATATTTT. Full variable domain (remainder filled in from reference TRBV5-5 and TRBJ1-3): DAGVTQSPTHLIKTRGQQVTLRCSPISGHKSVSWYQQVLGQGPQFIFQYYEKEERGRGNFPDRFSARQFPNYSSELNVNALLLGDSALYLCASSLGGSGNTIYFGEGSWLTVV.

This chain connects TRBV5-1 to TRBJ1-2, with D possibly being TRBD1 (6 bases). This CDR3 comprises 15 residues. Trimming removed 4 bases at V and 8 bases at J, with 21 bases between. CDR1 and CDR2 from the germline V gene are SGHRS and YFSETQ. The CDR3 protein is CASSPIIGGIGGYTF. CDR3 in DNA: TGCGCCAGCAGCCCTATTATAGGGGGAATTGGCGGCTACACCTTC.

This chain links TRBV14 with TRBJ1-2, with D possibly being TRBD1 (6 bases). Germline CDR1 SGHDN, CDR2 FVKESK. The CDR3 is 16 residues long. The ends were cut back, 1 base at V and 5 bases at J, with 17 bases in the middle. CDR3 DNA sequence: TGTGCCAGCAGCCAAGCGGGAAGAAGGGACACGTATGGCTACACCTTC. It yields the protein CASSQAGRRDTYGYTF.

Comments on this clone: At one end, the junction sequence differs from germline, possibly due to a read error. The chain recombines TRBV7-9 with TRBJ1-1, with D unresolved. Per germline, CDR1 SEHNR and CDR2 FQNEAQ (reference sequence). The CDR3 has 12 amino acids. DNA for the CDR3: TGTGCCAGCAGCGTACGGAACTCTGAAGCTTTCTTT. Amino acids: CASSVRNSEAFF.